The present entry profiles one T cell receptor (beta chain) with its context. Its antigen is undetermined. This specimen belongs to a study of T cells after yellow fever vaccination. General study points: Reappearance after the booster was seen for most primary-vaccination clones, at 96% CD4 and about 90% CD8. Clonotype sharing between CD4 and CD8 compartments was small.

Generation of TCR cDNA used 5'RACE template switching (which added a universal primer site and UMIs). TCRdb analysed the 5' RACE reads with MiXCR anew, one entry per CDR3 protein. Of roughly 520,000 distinct CDR3 sequences in the sample, about a fifth were seen once. This CDR3 is built from 14 residues. Trimming removed 3 bases at V and 5 bases at J, with 14 bases between. Germline CDR1 and CDR2: SGDLS and YYNGEE. Sequenced here: PBMCs, sampled roughly 23 days after the first yellow fever vaccination. This chain joins TRBV9 and TRBJ2-5; a possible D gene is TRBD2 (6 bases). The TCR comes from a man between 18 and 35 years old who received the YFV17D yellow fever vaccine. CDR3 sequence: CASSAHGGAETQYF. The CDR3 DNA reads TGTGCCAGCAGCGCCCATGGAGGGGCGGAGACCCAGTACTTC.